The source of this T cell receptor beta chain is a study of CXCR3-negative and CXCR3-positive naive CD8 T cells. For the study at large: Per-library TRB read counts averaged about 1.5 +/- 0.3 million, adding up to 110 million to 150 million in total. The study, taken as a whole, reports: Similar TRBV-TRBJ gene usage was seen in naive CXCR3-negative and CXCR3-positive cells, but not in memory cells. Both naive subsets showed comparably high diversity, and memory CD8+ cells showed much lower diversity.

The authors prepared UMI-labeled TRB cDNA libraries by 5' RACE. From its re-call of the 5' RACE reads, TCRdb lists each CDR3 protein once, without DNA. This sample's table reports about 48,000 distinct CDR3 sequences. Each CD8+ T cell subset was flow-sorted in triplicate. Every sort contained 300,000 cells. CDR1 LNHDA and CDR2 SQIVND come from the germline V gene (reference sequence). The CDR3 loop spans 15 amino acids. A note on this clonotype: Its matching antigen is unknown.

The sequencing sample was made of memory CD8+ T cells from blood. The J gene is TRBJ2-5, the V gene TRBV19; with no DNA, the TCRdb D assignment of TRBD1 cannot be verified. This sequence was found in a human donor in good health. Some clones in this sample may be carry-over from other donors' samples. CDR3 sequence reads: CASKIAGRDQETQYF. The full variable domain, its missing parts supplied by reference TRBV19 and TRBJ2-5, is DGGITQSPKYLFRKEGQNVTLSCEQNLNHDAMYWYRQDPGQGLRLIYYSQIVNDFQKGDIAEGYSVSREKKESFPLTVTSAQKNPTAFYLCASKIAGRDQETQYFGPGTRLLVL.